The clone carrying this T cell receptor beta chain was recorded only once. Its antigen is unknown. It was with 60 Vbeta and 13 Jbeta primers that the PCR ran. Repertoires were generated with immunoSEQ multiplex PCR, while TCRdb's copy carries only in-frame clones and drops some. The top ten hold less than 2% of the sample, which has about 130,000 clones, roughly 83% seen once. This record belongs to a study of cytomegalovirus exposure and HLA in healthy donors. About the study: Within the Caucasian-associated ancestry cluster were 81% of the roughly 360 genotyped donors.

Regarding the study as a whole: Some highly shared sequence variants likely arose as a pipeline artifact. Researchers counted some 150 TCR beta chains as cytomegalovirus-associated. In an earlier analysis, in some 500 donors, most V segments appeared productive either ~90% or ~30% of the time.

This CDR3 contains 15 residues. The ends were cut back, 4 bases at V and 6 bases at J, with 16 bases in the middle. Looked up from germline, CDR1 is SEHNR and CDR2 is FQNEAQ (reference sequence). The V gene is TRBV7-9, the J gene TRBJ2-1; tentative D call: TRBD1 (6 bases). Input material: PBMCs. The sequence was obtained from a man in his forties in good health and CMV-seronegative. The CDR3 DNA sequence: TGTGCCAGCAGCTACTTGTACGGCAGGGGCAATGAGCAGTTCTTC. This encodes CASSYLYGRGNEQFF. The full variable domain, in which reference TRBV7-9 and TRBJ2-1 provide the parts outside the CDR3, is DTGVSQNPRHKITKRGQNVTFRCDPISEHNRLYWYRQTLGQGPEFLTYFQNEAQLEKSRLLSDRFSAERPKGSFSTLEIQRTEQGDSAMYLCASSYLYGRGNEQFFGPGTRLTVL.